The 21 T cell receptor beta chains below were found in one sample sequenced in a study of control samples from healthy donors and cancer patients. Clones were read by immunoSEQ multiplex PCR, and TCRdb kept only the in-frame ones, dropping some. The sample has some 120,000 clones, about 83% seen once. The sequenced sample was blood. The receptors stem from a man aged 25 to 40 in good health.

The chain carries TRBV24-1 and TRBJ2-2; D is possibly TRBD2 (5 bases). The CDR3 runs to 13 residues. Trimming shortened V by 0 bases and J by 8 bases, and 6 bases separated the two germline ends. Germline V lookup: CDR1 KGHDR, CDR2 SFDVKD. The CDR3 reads CATSDLTGGELFF. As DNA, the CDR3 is TGTGCCACCAGTGATTTGACGGGAGGGGAGCTGTTTTTT.

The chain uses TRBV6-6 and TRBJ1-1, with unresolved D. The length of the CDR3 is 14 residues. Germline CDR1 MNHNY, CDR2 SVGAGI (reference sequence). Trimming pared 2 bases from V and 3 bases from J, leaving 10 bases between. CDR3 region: CASSYSVADTEAFF. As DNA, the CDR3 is TGTGCCAGCAGTTACAGCGTGGCCGACACTGAAGCTTTCTTT.

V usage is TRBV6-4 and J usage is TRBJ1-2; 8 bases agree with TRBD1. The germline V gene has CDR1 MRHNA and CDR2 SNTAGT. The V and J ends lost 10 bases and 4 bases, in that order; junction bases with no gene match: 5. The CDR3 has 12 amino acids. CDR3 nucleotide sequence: TGTGCCAAAGACAGGGGAGGCTATGGCTACACCTTC. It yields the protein CAKDRGGYGYTF.

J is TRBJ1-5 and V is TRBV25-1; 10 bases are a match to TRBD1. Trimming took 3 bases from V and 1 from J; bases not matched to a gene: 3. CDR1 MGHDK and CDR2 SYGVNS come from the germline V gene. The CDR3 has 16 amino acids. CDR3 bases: TGTGCCAGCAGTGATCCGGGACAGGGGAGCAATCAGCCCCAGCATTTT. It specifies CASSDPGQGSNQPQHF.

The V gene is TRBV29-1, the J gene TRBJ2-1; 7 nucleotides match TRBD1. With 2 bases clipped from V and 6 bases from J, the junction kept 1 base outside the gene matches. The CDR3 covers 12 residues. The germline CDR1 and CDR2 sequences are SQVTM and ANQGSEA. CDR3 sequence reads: CSVESGGNEQFF. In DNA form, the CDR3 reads TGCAGCGTTGAATCAGGGGGCAATGAGCAGTTCTTC.

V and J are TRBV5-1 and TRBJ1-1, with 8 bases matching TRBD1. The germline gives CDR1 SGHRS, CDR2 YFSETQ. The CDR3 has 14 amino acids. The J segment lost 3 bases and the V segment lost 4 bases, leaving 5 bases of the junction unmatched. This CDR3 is CASSPLQGDTEAFF. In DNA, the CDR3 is TGCGCCAGCAGCCCCCTACAGGGGGACACTGAAGCTTTCTTT.

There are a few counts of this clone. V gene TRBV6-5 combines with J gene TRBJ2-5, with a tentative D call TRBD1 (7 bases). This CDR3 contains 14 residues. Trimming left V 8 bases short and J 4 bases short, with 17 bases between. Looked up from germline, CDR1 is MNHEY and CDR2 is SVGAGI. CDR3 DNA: TGTGCCAGCGATCGACAGGGAGGAGGAGAGACCCAGTACTTC. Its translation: CASDRQGGGETQYF.

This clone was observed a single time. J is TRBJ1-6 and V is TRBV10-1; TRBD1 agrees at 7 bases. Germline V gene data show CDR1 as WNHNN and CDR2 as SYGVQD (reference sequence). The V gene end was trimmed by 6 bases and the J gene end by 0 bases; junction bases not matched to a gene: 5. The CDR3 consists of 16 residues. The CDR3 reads CASSRDSSSYNSPLHF. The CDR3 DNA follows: TGCGCCAGCAGCAGGGACAGCAGCTCCTATAATTCACCCCTCCACTTT.

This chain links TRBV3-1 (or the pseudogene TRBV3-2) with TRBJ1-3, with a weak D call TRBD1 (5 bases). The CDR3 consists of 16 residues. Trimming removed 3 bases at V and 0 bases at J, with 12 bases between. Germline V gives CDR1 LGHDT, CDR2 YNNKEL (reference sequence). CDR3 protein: CASSHYQDISGNTIYF. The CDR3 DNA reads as TGTGCCAGCAGCCACTACCAGGACATCTCTGGAAACACCATATATTTT.

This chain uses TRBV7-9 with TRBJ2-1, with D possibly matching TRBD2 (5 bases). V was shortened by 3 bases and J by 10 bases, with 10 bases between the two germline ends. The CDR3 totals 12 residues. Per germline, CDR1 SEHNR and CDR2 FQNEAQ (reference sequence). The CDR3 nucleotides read TGTGCCAGCAGCTTCCCTCCGGGGGAGCAGTTCTTC. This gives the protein CASSFPPGEQFF.

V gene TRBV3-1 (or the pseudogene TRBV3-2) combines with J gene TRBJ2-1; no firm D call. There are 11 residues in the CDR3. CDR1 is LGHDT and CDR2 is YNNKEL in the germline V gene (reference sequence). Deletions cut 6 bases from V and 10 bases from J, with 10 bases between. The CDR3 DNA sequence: TGTGCCAGCAGTTTTAGAAACGAGCAGTTCTTC. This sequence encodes CASSFRNEQFF.

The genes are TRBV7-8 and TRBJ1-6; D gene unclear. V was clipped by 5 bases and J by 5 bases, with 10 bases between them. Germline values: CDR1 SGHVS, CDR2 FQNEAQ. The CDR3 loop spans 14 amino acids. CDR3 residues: CASSMTKDNSPLHF. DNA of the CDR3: TGTGCCAGCAGCATGACAAAAGATAATTCACCCCTCCACTTT.

The CDR3 protein is CASSENRGEMLETQYF. The CDR3 nucleotides are TGTGCCAGCAGTGAAAATCGGGGGGAGATGTTAGAGACCCAGTACTTC. The J gene is TRBJ2-5, the V gene TRBV6-1, with 7 positions matching TRBD2. There are 16 residues in the CDR3. Trimming at V came to 2 bases and at J to 4 bases, leaving 10 bases not matched to a gene. Germline V gene sequence: CDR1 MNHNS, CDR2 SASEGT.

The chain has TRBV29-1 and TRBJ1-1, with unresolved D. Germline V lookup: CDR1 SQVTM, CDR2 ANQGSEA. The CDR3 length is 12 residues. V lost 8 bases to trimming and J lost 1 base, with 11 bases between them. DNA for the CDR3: TGCAGCACGACATCGACGAACACTGAAGCTTTCTTT. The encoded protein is CSTTSTNTEAFF.

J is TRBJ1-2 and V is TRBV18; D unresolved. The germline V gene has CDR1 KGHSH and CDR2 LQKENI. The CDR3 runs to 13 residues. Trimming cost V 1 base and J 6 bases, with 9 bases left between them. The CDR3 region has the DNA TGTGCCAGCTCACCACGAACAGAGGATGGCTACACCTTC. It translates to CASSPRTEDGYTF. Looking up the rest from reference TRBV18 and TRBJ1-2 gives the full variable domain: NAGVMQNPRHLVRRRGQEARLRCSPMKGHSHVYWYRQLPEEGLKFMVYLQKENIIDESGMPKERFSAEFPKEGPSILRIQQVVRGDSAAYFCASSPRTEDGYTFGSGTRLTVV.

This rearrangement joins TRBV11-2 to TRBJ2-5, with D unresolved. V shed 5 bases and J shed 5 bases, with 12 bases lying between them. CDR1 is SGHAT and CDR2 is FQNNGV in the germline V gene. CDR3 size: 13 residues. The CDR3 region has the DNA TGTGCCAGCAGCCCTTGGACGGAGGAGACCCAGTACTTC. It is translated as CASSPWTEETQYF.

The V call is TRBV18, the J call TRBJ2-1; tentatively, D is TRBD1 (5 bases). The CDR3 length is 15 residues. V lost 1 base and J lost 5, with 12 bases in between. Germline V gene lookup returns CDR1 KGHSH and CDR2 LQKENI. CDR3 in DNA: TGTGCCAGCTCACCACGGGCCCAGGGAAACAATGAGCAGTTCTTC. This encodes CASSPRAQGNNEQFF.

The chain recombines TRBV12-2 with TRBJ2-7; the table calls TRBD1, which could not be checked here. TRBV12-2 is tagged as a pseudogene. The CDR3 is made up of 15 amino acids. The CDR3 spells CASRLMGQETYEQYV. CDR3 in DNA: TGTGCAAGTCGCTTGATGGGACAGGAAACCTACGAGCAGTACGTC.

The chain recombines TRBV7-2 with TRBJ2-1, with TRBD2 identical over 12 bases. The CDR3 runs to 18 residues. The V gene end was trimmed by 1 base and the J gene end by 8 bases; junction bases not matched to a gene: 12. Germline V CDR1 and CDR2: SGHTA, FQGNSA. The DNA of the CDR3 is TGTGCCAGCAGCTTAGTAGCGATGTCTAGCGGGGGGGCACATGAGCAGTTCTTC. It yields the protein CASSLVAMSSGGAHEQFF.

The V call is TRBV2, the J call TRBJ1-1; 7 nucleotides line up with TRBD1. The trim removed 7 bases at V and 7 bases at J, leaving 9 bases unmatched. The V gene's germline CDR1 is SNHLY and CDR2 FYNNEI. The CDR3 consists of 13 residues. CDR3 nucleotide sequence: TGTGCCAGCAAGGGCCAGGGGGGAGGTGAAGCTTTCTTT. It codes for CASKGQGGGEAFF. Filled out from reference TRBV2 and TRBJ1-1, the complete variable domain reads EPEVTQTPSHQVTQMGQEVILRCVPISNHLYFYWYRQILGQKVEFLVSFYNNEISEKSEIFDDQFSVERPDGSNFTLKIRSTKLEDSAMYFCASKGQGGGEAFFGQGTRLTVV.

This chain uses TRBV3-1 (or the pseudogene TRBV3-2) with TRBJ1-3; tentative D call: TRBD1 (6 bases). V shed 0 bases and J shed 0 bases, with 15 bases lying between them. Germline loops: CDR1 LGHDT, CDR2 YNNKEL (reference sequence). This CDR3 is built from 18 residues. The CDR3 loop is CASSQEAGQGFSGNTIYF. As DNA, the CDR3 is TGTGCCAGCAGCCAAGAGGCGGGACAAGGTTTCTCTGGAAACACCATATATTTT.